This TCR beta chain appears in the sequencing data of a study of cytomegalovirus exposure and HLA in healthy donors. Study at large: In a previous analysis, around 120 million unique TCR beta sequences were found from 170 million or so T cells.

Notes on the study in general: The study recorded about 150 TCR beta chains that were cytomegalovirus-associated. A further, later analysis showed that HLA-associated TCR beta chains (compared with equally common others) were more clonally expanded.

Germline lookup yields CDR1 LNHDA and CDR2 SQIVND (reference sequence). This CDR3 is built from 16 residues. The V gene end was trimmed by 6 bases and the J gene end by 1 base; junction bases not matched to a gene: 10. It was with 60 Vbeta and 13 Jbeta primers that the PCR ran. Generated by immunoSEQ multiplex PCR, the TCRdb table keeps only in-frame clones and is missing some. The profile shows more than 150,000 clones, roughly 87% of them singletons. For this clone: What it recognizes is unknown.

The chain joins TRBV19 to TRBJ2-7; TRBD1 matches 9 bases. This clonotype was obtained from a man aged 40-49 years in good health and CMV-seronegative. The sample was PBMCs. CDR3 in amino acids: CASSWLPGQGSYEQYF. As DNA, the CDR3 is TGTGCCAGTAGCTGGTTACCGGGACAGGGTTCCTACGAGCAGTACTTC.